The present T cell receptor beta chain was sequenced within a study of spatial heterogeneity in lung cancer (dated by TCRdb to about 2019). Background for the entire study: Beta-chain transcripts were consistently detected in greater numbers than alpha-chain transcripts, which likely reflected higher beta-chain transcript abundance. In the raw uncorrected reads, each unique combination of TCR and UMI appeared more than ten times on average. The study linked features of the TCR repertoire to counts of nonsynonymous mutations, which were determined by whole-exome sequencing of tumor tissue. The study quantitatively compared TCR alpha and beta repertoires across multiple tumor regions, matched nontumor lung and blood in non-small cell lung cancer. Both alpha and beta chains were TCR-sequenced in approximately 200 tumor regions, some 64 matched nontumor lung samples and roughly 50 PBMC samples obtained at surgery. What the work shows at the level of the full study, not this receptor alone: Confirming at a functional level the hypothesis that regional TCRs recognize regional mutations was considered to require additional single-cell paired TCR alpha and beta sequencing. Ubiquitous expanded tumor TCRs were detected in blood more often at tumor resection than at routine follow-up.

The intended sense of this specimen's time point label: sample taken at primary tumor resection. Whole RNA extracted from tumor and nontumor lung tissue, or from cryopreserved PBMC samples, was used for TCR sequencing without cell sorting. Samples were obtained from 70 to 85 patients with early-stage, untreated non-small cell lung cancer from the lung TRACERx cohort. Patients were selected for TCR sequencing only if sufficient RNA was available from at least two tumor regions. In this sample, this clonotype turned up a few times. Its antigen target is currently unknown. The record has no base qualities; no much larger clone is one base away. Libraries were made using 5' RACE. The reads were generated on a NextSeq 500. In the TCR library protocol, a unique molecular identifier was attached to each TCR cDNA molecule so that PCR and sequencing errors could be corrected. In the paper's pipeline: Decombinator tools were used for TCR identification, UMI-based error correction and CDR3 extraction. TCRs above a frequency of 2 per 1,000, corresponding to the top 1% of the tumor frequency distribution, were defined as expanded. Renyi diversity was computed with the R vegan package after each repertoire had been subsampled 100 times to 5,000 TCRs. To build CDR3 similarity networks, amino acid triplet string-kernel similarity was used, and CDR3s were connected when their pairwise similarity was above 0.82. Through fastp at Q25 and MiXCR, TCRdb rebuilt clones from the public reads, retaining in-frame beta chains. Rows matching on CDR3 protein sequence are summarized as one entry with the most common DNA and genes. None of the V and J calls come from the authors' own analysis; TCRdb made them. For this sample the table gives tens of thousands of distinct CDR3 sequences, of which roughly an eighth were detected only once. Of the sample, 4.6% falls within the top ten clones.

Reading from cysteine to phenylalanine, the CDR3 counts 15 amino acids. CDR3 DNA only is kept here, 45 bases in frame from base 1. CDR1 and CDR2 were assigned from the germline V gene as MNHNS and SASEGT. V and J are truncated by 0 bases and 2 bases respectively, leaving an intervening sequence of 10 bases. The chain employs TRBV6-1 and TRBJ2-5; the D gene is possibly TRBD1, with 5 bases matching. This TCR was recovered from a male donor with early-stage non-small cell lung cancer. The specimen comprised PBMCs, sampled at surgery. The sequenced DNA is TGTGCCAGCAGTGAAGCACGCGACAGTCAAGAGACCCAGTACTTC. It codes for CASSEARDSQETQYF.